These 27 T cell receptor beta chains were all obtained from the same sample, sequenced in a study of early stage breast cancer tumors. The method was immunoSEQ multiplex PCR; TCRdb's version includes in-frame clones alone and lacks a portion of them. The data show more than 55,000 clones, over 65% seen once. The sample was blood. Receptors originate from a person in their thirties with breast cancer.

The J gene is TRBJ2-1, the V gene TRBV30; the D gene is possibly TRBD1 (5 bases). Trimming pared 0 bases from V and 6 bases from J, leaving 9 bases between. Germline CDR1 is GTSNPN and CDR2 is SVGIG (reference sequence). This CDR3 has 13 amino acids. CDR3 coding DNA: TGTGCCTGGAGTGTGCGACAGATCAATGAGCAGTTCTTC. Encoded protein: CAWSVRQINEQFF.

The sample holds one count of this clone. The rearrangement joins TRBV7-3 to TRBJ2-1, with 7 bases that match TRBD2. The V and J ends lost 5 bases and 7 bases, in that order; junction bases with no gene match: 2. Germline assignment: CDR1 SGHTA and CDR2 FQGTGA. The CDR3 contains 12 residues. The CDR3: CASSPGGNEQFF. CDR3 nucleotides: TGTGCCAGCAGCCCCGGGGGGAATGAGCAGTTCTTC.

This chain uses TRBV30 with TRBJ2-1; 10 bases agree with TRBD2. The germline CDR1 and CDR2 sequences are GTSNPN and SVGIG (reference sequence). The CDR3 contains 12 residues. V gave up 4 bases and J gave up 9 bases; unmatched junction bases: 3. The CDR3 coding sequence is TGTGCCTGGACTAGCGGGAGTACTGAGCAGTTCTTC. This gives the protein CAWTSGSTEQFF.

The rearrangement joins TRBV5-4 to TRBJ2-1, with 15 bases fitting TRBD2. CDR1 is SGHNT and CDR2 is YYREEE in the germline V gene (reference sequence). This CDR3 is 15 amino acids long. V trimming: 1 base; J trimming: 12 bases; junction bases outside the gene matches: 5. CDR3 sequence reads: CASSLWGLAGGRQFF. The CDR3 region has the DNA TGTGCCAGCAGCTTGTGGGGACTAGCGGGAGGTCGGCAGTTCTTC. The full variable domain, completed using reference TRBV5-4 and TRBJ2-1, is ETGVTQSPTHLIKTRGQQVTLRCSSQSGHNTVSWYQQALGQGPQFIFQYYREEENGRGNFPPRFSGLQFPNYSSELNVNALELDDSALYLCASSLWGLAGGRQFFGPGTRLTVL.

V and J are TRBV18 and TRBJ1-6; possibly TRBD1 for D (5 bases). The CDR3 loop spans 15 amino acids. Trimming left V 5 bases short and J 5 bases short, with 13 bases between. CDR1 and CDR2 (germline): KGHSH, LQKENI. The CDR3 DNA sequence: TGTGCCAGCTCATCGCGACAGACGGATAATTCACCCCTCCACTTT. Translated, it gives CASSSRQTDNSPLHF.

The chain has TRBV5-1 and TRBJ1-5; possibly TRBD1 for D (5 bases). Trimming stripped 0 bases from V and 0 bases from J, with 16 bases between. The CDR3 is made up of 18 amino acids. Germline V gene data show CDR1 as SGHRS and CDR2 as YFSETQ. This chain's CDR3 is CASSLGDGGYYSNQPQHF. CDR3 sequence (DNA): TGCGCCAGCAGCTTGGGGGACGGGGGGTACTATAGCAATCAGCCCCAGCATTTT.

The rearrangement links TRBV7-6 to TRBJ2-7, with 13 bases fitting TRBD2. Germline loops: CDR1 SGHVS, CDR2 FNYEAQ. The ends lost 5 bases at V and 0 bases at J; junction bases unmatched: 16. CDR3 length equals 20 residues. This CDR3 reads CASSPYPKTSGRYHSYEQYF. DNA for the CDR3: TGTGCCAGCAGCCCATACCCGAAGACTAGCGGGAGGTACCACTCCTACGAGCAGTACTTC.

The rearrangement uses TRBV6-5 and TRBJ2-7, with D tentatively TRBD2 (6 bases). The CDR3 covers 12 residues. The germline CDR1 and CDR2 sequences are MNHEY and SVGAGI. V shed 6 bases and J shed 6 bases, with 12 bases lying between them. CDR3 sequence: CASSRGTGEQYF. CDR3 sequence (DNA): TGTGCCAGCAGCCGTGGGACTGGCGAGCAGTACTTC.

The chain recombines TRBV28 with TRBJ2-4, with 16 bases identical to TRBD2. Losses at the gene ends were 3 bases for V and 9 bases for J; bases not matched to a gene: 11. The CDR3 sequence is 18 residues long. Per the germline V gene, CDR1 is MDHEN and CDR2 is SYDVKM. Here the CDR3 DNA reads TGTGCCAGCAGTTTGTTCGAGTGGGGACTAGCGGGAGGGAGCATTCAGTACTTC. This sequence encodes CASSLFEWGLAGGSIQYF.

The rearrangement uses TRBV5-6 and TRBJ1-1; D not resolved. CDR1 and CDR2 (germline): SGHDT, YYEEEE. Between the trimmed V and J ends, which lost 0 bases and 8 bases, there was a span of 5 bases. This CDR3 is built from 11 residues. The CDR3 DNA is TGTGCCAGCAGCTTGGCCAGGGAAGCTTTCTTT. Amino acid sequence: CASSLAREAFF.

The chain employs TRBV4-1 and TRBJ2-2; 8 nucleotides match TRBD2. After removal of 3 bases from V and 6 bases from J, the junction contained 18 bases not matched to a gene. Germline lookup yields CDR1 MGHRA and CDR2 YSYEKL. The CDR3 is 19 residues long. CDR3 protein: CASSHVLGISGSTSGELFF. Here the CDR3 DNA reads TGCGCCAGCAGCCACGTACTCGGGATAAGCGGGAGCACTTCCGGGGAGCTGTTTTTT.

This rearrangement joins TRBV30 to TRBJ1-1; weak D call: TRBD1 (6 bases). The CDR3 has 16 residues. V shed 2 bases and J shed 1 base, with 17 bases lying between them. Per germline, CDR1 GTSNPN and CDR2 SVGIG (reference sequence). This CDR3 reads CAWSSGQHRANTEAFF. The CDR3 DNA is TGTGCCTGGAGTTCCGGACAGCACCGGGCGAACACTGAAGCTTTCTTT.

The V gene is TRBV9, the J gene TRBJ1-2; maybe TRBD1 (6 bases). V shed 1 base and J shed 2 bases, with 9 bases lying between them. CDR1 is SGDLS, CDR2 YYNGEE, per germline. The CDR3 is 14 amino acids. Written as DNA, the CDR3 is TGTGCCAGCAGCGTAATTCAGGGGAACTATGGCTACACCTTC. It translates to CASSVIQGNYGYTF.

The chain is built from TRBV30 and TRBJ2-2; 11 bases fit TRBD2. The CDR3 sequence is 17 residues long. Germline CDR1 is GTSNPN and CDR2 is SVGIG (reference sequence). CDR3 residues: CAAPRGSGRGNTGELFF. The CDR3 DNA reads TGTGCTGCCCCACGGGGTAGCGGGAGGGGAAACACCGGGGAGCTGTTTTTT.

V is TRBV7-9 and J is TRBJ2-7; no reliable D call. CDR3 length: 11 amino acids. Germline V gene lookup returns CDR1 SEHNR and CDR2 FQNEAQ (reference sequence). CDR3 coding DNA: TGTGCGTCAGGAAGAGGTTACGAGCAGTACTTC. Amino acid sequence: CASGRGYEQYF.

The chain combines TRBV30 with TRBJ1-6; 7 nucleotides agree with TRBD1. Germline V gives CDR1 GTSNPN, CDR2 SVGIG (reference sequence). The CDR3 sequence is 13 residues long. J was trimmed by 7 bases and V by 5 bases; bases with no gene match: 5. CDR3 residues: CAWGDRENSPLHF. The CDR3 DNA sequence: TGTGCCTGGGGCGACAGGGAGAATTCACCCCTCCACTTT.

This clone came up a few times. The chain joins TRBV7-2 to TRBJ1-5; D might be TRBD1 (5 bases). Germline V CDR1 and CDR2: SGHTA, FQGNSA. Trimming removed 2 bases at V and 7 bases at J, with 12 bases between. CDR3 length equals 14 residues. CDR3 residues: CASSLTGGPQPQHF. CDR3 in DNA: TGTGCCAGCAGCTTAACTGGGGGACCGCAGCCCCAGCATTTT. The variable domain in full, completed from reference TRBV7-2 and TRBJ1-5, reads GAGVSQSPSNKVTEKGKDVELRCDPISGHTALYWYRQSLGQGLEFLIYFQGNSAPDKSGLPSDRFSAERTGGSVSTLTIQRTQQEDSAVYLCASSLTGGPQPQHFGDGTRLSIL.

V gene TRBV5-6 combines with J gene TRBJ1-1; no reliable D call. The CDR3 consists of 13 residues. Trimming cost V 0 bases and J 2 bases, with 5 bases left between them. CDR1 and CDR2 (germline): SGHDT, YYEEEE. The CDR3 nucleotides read TGTGCCAGCAGCTTGGGTGGAAACACTGAAGCTTTCTTT. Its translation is CASSLGGNTEAFF.

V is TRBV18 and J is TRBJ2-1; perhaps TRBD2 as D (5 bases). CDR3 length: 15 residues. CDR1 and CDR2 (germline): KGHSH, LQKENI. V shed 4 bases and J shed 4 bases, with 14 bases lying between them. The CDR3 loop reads CASSREGLFYNEQFF. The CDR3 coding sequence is TGTGCCAGCTCACGTGAGGGCCTTTTTTACAATGAGCAGTTCTTC.

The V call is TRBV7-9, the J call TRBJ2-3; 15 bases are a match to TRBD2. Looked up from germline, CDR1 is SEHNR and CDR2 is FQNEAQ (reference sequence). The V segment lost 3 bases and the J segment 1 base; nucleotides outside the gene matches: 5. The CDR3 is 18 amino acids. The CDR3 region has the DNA TGTGCCAGCAGCTTGGGGACTAGCGGGAGGCTCGGCACAGATACGCAGTATTTT. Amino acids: CASSLGTSGRLGTDTQYF.

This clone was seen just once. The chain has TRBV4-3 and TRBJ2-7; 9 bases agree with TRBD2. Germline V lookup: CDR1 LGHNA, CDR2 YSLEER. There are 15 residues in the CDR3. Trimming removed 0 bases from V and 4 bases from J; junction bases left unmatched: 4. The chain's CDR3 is CASSQDRGLAYEQYF. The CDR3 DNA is TGCGCCAGCAGCCAAGACCGAGGACTAGCGTACGAGCAGTACTTC.

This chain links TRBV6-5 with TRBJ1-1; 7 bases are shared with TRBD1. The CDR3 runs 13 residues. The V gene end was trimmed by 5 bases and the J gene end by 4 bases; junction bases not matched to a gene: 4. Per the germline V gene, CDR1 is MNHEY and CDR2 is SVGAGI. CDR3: CASSMTGSTEAFF. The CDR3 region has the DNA TGTGCCAGCAGTATGACAGGGAGCACTGAAGCTTTCTTT.

The CDR3 DNA follows: TGTGCCAGCAGCCAAGTTAATAGAGGGAATGGCTACACCTTC. As protein: CASSQVNRGNGYTF. The V and J genes are TRBV4-2 and TRBJ1-2; no clear D. The CDR3 has 14 residues. Germline assignment: CDR1 LGHNA and CDR2 YNFKEQ. Trimming pared 1 base from V and 6 bases from J, leaving 12 bases between.

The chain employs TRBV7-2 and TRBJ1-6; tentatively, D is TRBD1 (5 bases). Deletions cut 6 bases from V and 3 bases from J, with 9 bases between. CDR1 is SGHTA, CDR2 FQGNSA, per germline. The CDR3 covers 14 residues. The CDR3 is CASRRQIYNSPLHF. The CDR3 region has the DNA TGTGCCAGCAGGAGACAGATCTATAATTCACCCCTCCACTTT.

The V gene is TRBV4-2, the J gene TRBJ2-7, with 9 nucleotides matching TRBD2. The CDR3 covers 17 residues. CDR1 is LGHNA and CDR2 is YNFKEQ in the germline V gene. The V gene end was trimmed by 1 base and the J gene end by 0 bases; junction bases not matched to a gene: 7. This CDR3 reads CASSQVTSGVSSYEQYF. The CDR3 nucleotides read TGTGCCAGCAGCCAAGTGACTAGCGGAGTTAGCTCCTACGAGCAGTACTTC.

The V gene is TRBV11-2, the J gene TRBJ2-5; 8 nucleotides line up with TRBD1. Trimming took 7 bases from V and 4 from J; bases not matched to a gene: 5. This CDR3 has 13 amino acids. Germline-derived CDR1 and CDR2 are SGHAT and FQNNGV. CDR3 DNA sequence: TGTGCCAGCAATCCTACAGGGGGAGAGACCCAGTACTTC. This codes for CASNPTGGETQYF.

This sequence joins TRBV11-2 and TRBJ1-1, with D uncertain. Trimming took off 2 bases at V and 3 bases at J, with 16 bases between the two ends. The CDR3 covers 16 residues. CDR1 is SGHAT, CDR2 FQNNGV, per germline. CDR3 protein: CASSLFGGRMDTEAFF. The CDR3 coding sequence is TGTGCCAGCAGCTTATTTGGTGGGAGGATGGACACTGAAGCTTTCTTT.